The 12 T cell receptor beta chains in this list originate from one sample, sequenced in a study of cytomegalovirus exposure and HLA in healthy donors. Measured with immunoSEQ multiplex PCR; TCRdb has only the in-frame clones, and not every one. The sample holds roughly 130,000 clones, 85% to 90% seen once. The sequenced sample consisted of PBMCs. These receptors all come from a man aged 25-45 years in good health and CMV-seronegative.

The V call is TRBV5-1, the J call TRBJ2-6, with TRBD1 matching over 9 bases. In germline, CDR1 is SGHRS, CDR2 YFSETQ. CDR3 length: 18 residues. Trimming removed 2 bases from V and 0 bases from J; junction bases left unmatched: 6. The CDR3 region has the DNA TGCGCCAGCAGCTTTCGGGACAGGGATTACTCTGGGGCCAACGTCCTGACTTTC. Amino acid sequence: CASSFRDRDYSGANVLTF.

The J gene is TRBJ1-6, the V gene TRBV28; possible D gene TRBD1, 6 bases. CDR1 and CDR2 (germline): MDHEN, SYDVKM. V lost 3 bases, J lost 10 bases, and 13 bases lay in between. The CDR3 spans 14 residues. CDR3 sequence reads: CASSLRGAKSPLHF. Written as DNA, the CDR3 is TGTGCCAGCAGTTTGCGGGGGGCCAAATCACCCCTCCACTTT.

The chain recombines TRBV5-8 with TRBJ2-2; weak D call: TRBD1 (6 bases). The CDR3 has 15 residues. The V end was cut by 6 bases, the J end by 0 bases, with 12 bases between. Germline lookup yields CDR1 SGHTS and CDR2 YDEGEE. The DNA for the CDR3 is TGTGCCAGCACCCAGGGGACAACGAACACCGGGGAGCTGTTTTTT. This encodes CASTQGTTNTGELFF.

The rearrangement joins TRBV15 to TRBJ1-4, with TRBD1 matching over 12 bases. CDR1 is LNHNV and CDR2 is YYDKDF in the germline V gene (reference sequence). The CDR3 covers 16 residues. Losses at the gene ends were 0 bases for V and 7 bases for J; bases not matched to a gene: 3. The CDR3 nucleotides read TGTGCCACCAGCAGAGATGCGGGACAGGGGGCTGAAAAACTGTTTTTT. Encoded protein: CATSRDAGQGAEKLFF.

The chain combines TRBV12-5 with TRBJ2-7; D remains ambiguous. The CDR3 spans 11 residues. Germline V CDR1 and CDR2: LGHNT, FRNRAP. V lost 3 bases to trimming and J lost 9 bases, with 9 bases between them. The CDR3 region has the DNA TGTGCTAGTGGTTTCGGGTTGGTGCAGTACTTC. Protein product: CASGFGLVQYF.

The genes are TRBV9 and TRBJ2-5, with D possibly being TRBD2 (5 bases). V gave up 0 bases and J gave up 7 bases, with 13 bases separating them. This CDR3 has 14 amino acids. Germline loops: CDR1 SGDLS, CDR2 YYNGEE. The CDR3 reads CASSVVPDRGTQYF. The CDR3 nucleotides are TGTGCCAGCAGCGTAGTCCCAGACCGGGGGACCCAGTACTTC. Full variable domain (remainder filled in from reference TRBV9 and TRBJ2-5): DSGVTQTPKHLITATGQRVTLRCSPRSGDLSVYWYQQSLDQGLQFLIQYYNGEERAKGNILERFSAQQFPDLHSELNLSSLELGDSALYFCASSVVPDRGTQYFGPGTRLLVL.

Remarks on this clone: At one boundary the junction diverges from the germline segment, which might be a read error. Other DNA sequences within the sample encode an identical CDR3. The V call is TRBV6-5, the J call TRBJ2-7; TRBD1 agrees at 7 bases. The V gene's germline CDR1 is MNHEY and CDR2 SVGAGI. The CDR3 sequence is 13 residues long. The CDR3: CASSRDSRGEQYF. CDR3 DNA sequence: TGTGCCAGCAGTAGGGACAGCCGGGGAGAGCAGTACTTT.

The gene calls are TRBV27 and TRBJ2-5, with 11 bases lining up with TRBD2. Germline V gene sequence: CDR1 MNHEY, CDR2 SMNVEV (reference sequence). The CDR3 contains 15 residues. V trimming: 4 bases; J trimming: 3 bases; junction bases outside the gene matches: 4. CDR3 loop: CASSSLSGREETQYF. Written as DNA, the CDR3 is TGTGCCAGCAGTTCCCTTAGCGGGAGGGAAGAGACCCAGTACTTC.

In its sample, this clone was seen once. The chain employs TRBV6-5 and TRBJ2-7; D might be TRBD2 (6 bases). Trimming shortened V by 1 base and J by 5 bases, and 15 bases separated the two germline ends. This CDR3 spans 15 amino acids. Germline V gives CDR1 MNHEY, CDR2 SVGAGI. CDR3 coding DNA: TGTGCCAGCAGTTACTTGCGGGACCCTTCTGACGAGCAGTACTTC. It codes for CASSYLRDPSDEQYF.

The chain couples TRBV9 to TRBJ2-1, with 7 nucleotides matching TRBD2. Germline V gene sequence: CDR1 SGDLS, CDR2 YYNGEE. V shed 2 bases, J shed 5 bases, and the junction held 4 bases outside the gene matches. This CDR3 contains 14 residues. The CDR3 spells CASSVGGRDNEQFF. The CDR3 DNA is TGTGCCAGCAGCGTGGGCGGGAGAGACAATGAGCAGTTCTTC. Full variable domain (missing parts from reference TRBV9 and TRBJ2-1): DSGVTQTPKHLITATGQRVTLRCSPRSGDLSVYWYQQSLDQGLQFLIQYYNGEERAKGNILERFSAQQFPDLHSELNLSSLELGDSALYFCASSVGGRDNEQFFGPGTRLTVL.

This chain uses TRBV4-1 with TRBJ2-5; D remains ambiguous. The CDR3 is 12 residues long. Germline lookup yields CDR1 MGHRA and CDR2 YSYEKL. V was shortened by 1 base and J by 6 bases, with 6 bases between the two germline ends. CDR3 region: CASSQGVKTQYF. CDR3 nucleotides: TGCGCCAGCAGCCAAGGAGTCAAGACCCAGTACTTC.

V gene TRBV4-1 combines with J gene TRBJ1-2, with 7 positions matching TRBD1. Looked up from germline, CDR1 is MGHRA and CDR2 is YSYEKL. CDR3 length equals 16 residues. With V trimmed by 1 base and J by 5 bases, 10 bases remained unmatched. The DNA of the CDR3 is TGCGCCAGCAGCCAAGTTCATCCGGACAGGACGTATGGCTACACCTTC. It specifies CASSQVHPDRTYGYTF.